This is a list of T cell receptor beta chains from one sample in a study of CD8+CD57+ T cells in acquired aplastic anemia. TCRdb called the reads again in MiXCR, with one record for every CDR3 protein. The data show about 200,000 distinct CDR3 sequences, with more than 55% seen just once and about 60% held by the top ten. The sequenced material came from sorted CD4+, CD8+, or CD8+CD57+ T cells (not recorded which) from PBMCs. Receptors were obtained from a human donor with aplastic anemia. Each CDR3 is given with its conserved first and last residue. Each record gives: D gene, J gene, clone size, V gene, CDR3 DNA, CDR3 protein. The D gene is left open where the match is weak. Some rows have no size entry. The others give once, few or many, or a class for an expanded clone.

D gene: .
J gene: TRBJ1-2
clone size: .
V gene: TRBV4-1
CDR3 DNA: TGCGCCAGCAGCCAAACGATCAGGGTGGATGGCTACACCTTC
CDR3 protein: CASSQTIRVDGYTF

D gene: .
J gene: TRBJ2-1
clone size: few
V gene: TRBV20-1
CDR3 DNA: TGCAGTGCCACCAACACCGGGACTCCGCAGTTCTTC
CDR3 protein: CSATNTGTPQFF

D gene: .
J gene: TRBJ1-1
clone size: .
V gene: TRBV2
CDR3 DNA: TGTGCCAGCAGTGAACTGGTGACAGAGAACACTGAAGCTTTCTTT
CDR3 protein: CASSELVTENTEAFF

D gene: .
J gene: TRBJ2-5
clone size: .
V gene: TRBV7-9
CDR3 DNA: TGTGCCAGCAGCTTAGGGGGGCAAGAGACCCAGTACTTC
CDR3 protein: CASSLGGQETQYF

D gene: .
J gene: TRBJ2-1
clone size: .
V gene: TRBV2
CDR3 DNA: TGTGCCAGCGGCCTTTTCCCCGACAATGAGCAGTTCTTC
CDR3 protein: CASGLFPDNEQFF

D gene: .
J gene: TRBJ2-5
clone size: .
V gene: TRBV19
CDR3 DNA: TGTGCCAGTAGTGGGCCCTCTCCTACCCAGTACTTC
CDR3 protein: CASSGPSPTQYF

D gene: .
J gene: TRBJ2-7
clone size: .
V gene: TRBV7-8
CDR3 DNA: TGTGCCAGCAGCCCTTGGGGTGAGCAGTACTTC
CDR3 protein: CASSPWGEQYF

D gene: .
J gene: TRBJ2-1
clone size: .
V gene: TRBV6-4
CDR3 DNA: TGTGCCATCAGTGACGGCGGGGGCAGGAATGAGCAGTTCTTC
CDR3 protein: CAISDGGGRNEQFF

D gene: .
J gene: TRBJ1-2
clone size: .
V gene: TRBV19
CDR3 DNA: TGTGCCAGTAGTGCCTCCGGGACATTCTATGGCTACACCTTC
CDR3 protein: CASSASGTFYGYTF

D gene: .
J gene: TRBJ2-7
clone size: once
V gene: TRBV20-1
CDR3 DNA: TGCAGTGCTGGCGGGGCCTCCTACGAGCAGTACTTC
CDR3 protein: CSAGGASYEQYF

D gene: .
J gene: TRBJ2-7
clone size: few
V gene: TRBV10-3
CDR3 DNA: TGTGCCATCAGTGAGGCGGGACGCACCTACGAGCAGTACTTC
CDR3 protein: CAISEAGRTYEQYF

D gene: .
J gene: TRBJ1-1
clone size: many
V gene: TRBV12-3/TRBV12-4
CDR3 DNA: TGTGCCAGCAGTTTTTTGAATGAAGCTTTCTTT
CDR3 protein: CASSFLNEAFF

D gene: .
J gene: TRBJ2-1
clone size: .
V gene: TRBV29-1
CDR3 DNA: TGCAGCGCGACCGTCGGTGTCAATGAGCAGTTCTTC
CDR3 protein: CSATVGVNEQFF

D gene: TRBD2
J gene: TRBJ2-1
clone size: few
V gene: TRBV29-1
CDR3 DNA: TGCAGCGTTGATCCCCTCAGGACTAGCGGGAGGACCAATGAGCAGTTCTTC
CDR3 protein: CSVDPLRTSGRTNEQFF

D gene: TRBD2
J gene: TRBJ2-4
clone size: .
V gene: TRBV2
CDR3 DNA: TGTGCCAGCAGTGGGCTAGCGGGAGGAGCGAACATTCAGTACTTC
CDR3 protein: CASSGLAGGANIQYF

D gene: .
J gene: TRBJ1-4
clone size: .
V gene: TRBV28
CDR3 DNA: TGTGCCAGCAGTTTATCGGGTGAAAAACTGTTTTTT
CDR3 protein: CASSLSGEKLFF

D gene: .
J gene: TRBJ2-3
clone size: .
V gene: TRBV24-1
CDR3 DNA: TGTGCCACCAGTGATAACAAGCGAGATACGCAGTATTTT
CDR3 protein: CATSDNKRDTQYF

D gene: .
J gene: TRBJ2-5
clone size: many
V gene: TRBV30
CDR3 DNA: TGTGCCTGGAGTTGGTCGTTAATTGAGACCCAGTACTTC
CDR3 protein: CAWSWSLIETQYF

D gene: .
J gene: TRBJ1-2
clone size: few
V gene: TRBV10-3
CDR3 DNA: TGTGCCATCAGCACCGGGACGGGCTATGGCTACACCTTC
CDR3 protein: CAISTGTGYGYTF

D gene: TRBD2
J gene: TRBJ2-3
clone size: .
V gene: TRBV7-2
CDR3 DNA: TGTGCCAGCCGGACTAGCGGGGGATCAGATACGCAGTATTTT
CDR3 protein: CASRTSGGSDTQYF

D gene: TRBD1
J gene: TRBJ1-5
clone size: .
V gene: TRBV7-2
CDR3 DNA: TGTGCCAGCAGCTTGGGACAGGGTGACAATCAGCCTCAGCATTTT
CDR3 protein: CASSLGQGDNQPQHF

D gene: .
J gene: TRBJ1-1
clone size: few
V gene: TRBV2
CDR3 DNA: TGTGCCAGCAGTGGACCGGGGGGCGGTGAAGCTTTCTTT
CDR3 protein: CASSGPGGGEAFF